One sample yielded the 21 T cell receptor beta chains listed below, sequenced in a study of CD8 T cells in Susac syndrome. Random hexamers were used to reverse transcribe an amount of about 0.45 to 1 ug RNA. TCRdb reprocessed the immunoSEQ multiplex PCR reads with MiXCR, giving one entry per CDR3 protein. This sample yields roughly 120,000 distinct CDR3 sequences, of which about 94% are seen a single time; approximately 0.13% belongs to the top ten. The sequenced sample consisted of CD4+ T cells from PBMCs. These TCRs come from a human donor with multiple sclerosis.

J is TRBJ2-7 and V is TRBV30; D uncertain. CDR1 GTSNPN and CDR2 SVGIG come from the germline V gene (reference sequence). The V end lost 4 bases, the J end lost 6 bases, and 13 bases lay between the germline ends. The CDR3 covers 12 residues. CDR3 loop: CAWTPGPSEQYF. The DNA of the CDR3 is TGTGCCTGGACCCCCGGACCGTCCGAGCAGTACTTC.

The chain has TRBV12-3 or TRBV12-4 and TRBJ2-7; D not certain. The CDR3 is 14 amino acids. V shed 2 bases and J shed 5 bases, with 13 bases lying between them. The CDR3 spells CASSLWEGSHEQYF. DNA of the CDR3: TGTGCCAGCAGTTTATGGGAAGGGTCCCACGAGCAGTACTTC.

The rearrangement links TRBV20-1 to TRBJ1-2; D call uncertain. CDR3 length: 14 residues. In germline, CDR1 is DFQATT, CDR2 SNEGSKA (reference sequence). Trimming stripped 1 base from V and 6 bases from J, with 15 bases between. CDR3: CSARGDGSRNGYTF. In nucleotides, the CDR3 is TGCAGTGCTAGAGGGGATGGATCCCGGAATGGCTACACCTTC.

CDR3 amino acids: CASSFRGTYGYTF. DNA of the CDR3: TGTGCCAGCAGTTTTCGGGGGACCTATGGCTACACCTTC. This rearrangement joins TRBV12-3 or TRBV12-4 to TRBJ1-2; perhaps TRBD1 as D (5 bases). The ends were cut back, 3 bases at V and 4 bases at J, with 9 bases in the middle. This CDR3 has 13 residues.

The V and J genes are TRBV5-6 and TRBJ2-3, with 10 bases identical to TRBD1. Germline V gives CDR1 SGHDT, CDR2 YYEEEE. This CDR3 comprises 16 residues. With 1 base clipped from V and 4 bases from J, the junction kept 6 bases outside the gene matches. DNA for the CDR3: TGTGCCAGCAGCTTGTCGGGACAGGGGAAGGCAGATACGCAGTATTTT. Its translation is CASSLSGQGKADTQYF.

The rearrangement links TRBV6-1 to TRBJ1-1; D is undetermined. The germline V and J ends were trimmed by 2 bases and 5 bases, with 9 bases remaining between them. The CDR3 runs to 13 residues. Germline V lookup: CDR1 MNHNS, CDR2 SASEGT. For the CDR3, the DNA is TGTGCCAGCAGTGAACAGGAGGGAACTGAAGCTTTCTTT. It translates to CASSEQEGTEAFF.

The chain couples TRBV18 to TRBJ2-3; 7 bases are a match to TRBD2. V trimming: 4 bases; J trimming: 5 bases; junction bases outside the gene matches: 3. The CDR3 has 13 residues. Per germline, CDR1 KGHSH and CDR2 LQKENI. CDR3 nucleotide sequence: TGTGCCAGCTCACGCACGGGGGGAGATACGCAGTATTTT. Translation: CASSRTGGDTQYF.

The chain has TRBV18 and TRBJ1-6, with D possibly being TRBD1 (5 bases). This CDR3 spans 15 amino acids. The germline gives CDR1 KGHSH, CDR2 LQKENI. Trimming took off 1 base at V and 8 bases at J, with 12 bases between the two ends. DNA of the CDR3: TGTGCCAGCTCACCACGGTCGGGGGAGGATTCACCCCTCCACTTT. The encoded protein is CASSPRSGEDSPLHF.

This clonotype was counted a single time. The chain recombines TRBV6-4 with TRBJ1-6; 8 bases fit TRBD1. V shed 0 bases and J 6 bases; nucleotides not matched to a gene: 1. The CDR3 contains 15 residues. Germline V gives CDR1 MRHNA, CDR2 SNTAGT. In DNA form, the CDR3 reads TGTGCCAGCAGTGACTCCAGGGGGCCTAATTCACCCCTCCACTTT. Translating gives CASSDSRGPNSPLHF.

As DNA, the CDR3 is TGCAGTGCTGGGGAGACTAGCGGGAGTCCGAATGAGCAGTTCTTC. Translation gives CSAGETSGSPNEQFF. The chain uses TRBV20-1 and TRBJ2-1, with 12 positions matching TRBD2. This CDR3 spans 15 amino acids. Germline lookup yields CDR1 DFQATT and CDR2 SNEGSKA (reference sequence). The ends lost 5 bases at V and 7 bases at J; junction bases unmatched: 9.

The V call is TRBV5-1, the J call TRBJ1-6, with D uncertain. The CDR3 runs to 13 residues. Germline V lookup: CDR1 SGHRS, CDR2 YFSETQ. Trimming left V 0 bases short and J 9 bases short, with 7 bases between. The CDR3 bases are TGCGCCAGCAGCTTGGAGGCTGGTTCACCCCTCCACTTT. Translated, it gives CASSLEAGSPLHF.

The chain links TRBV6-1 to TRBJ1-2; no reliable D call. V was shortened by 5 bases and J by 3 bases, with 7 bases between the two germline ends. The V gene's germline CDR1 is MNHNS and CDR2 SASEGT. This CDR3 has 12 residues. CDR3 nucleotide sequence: TGTGCCAGCAGTTTCGGGGACTATGGCTACACCTTC. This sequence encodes CASSFGDYGYTF.

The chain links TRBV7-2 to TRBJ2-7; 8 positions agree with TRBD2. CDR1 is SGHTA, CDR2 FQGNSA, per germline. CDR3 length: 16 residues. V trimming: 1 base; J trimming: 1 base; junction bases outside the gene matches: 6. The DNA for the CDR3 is TGTGCCAGCAGCTTAGTTGGCGGGGGGACTTCCTACGAGCAGTACTTC. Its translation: CASSLVGGGTSYEQYF.

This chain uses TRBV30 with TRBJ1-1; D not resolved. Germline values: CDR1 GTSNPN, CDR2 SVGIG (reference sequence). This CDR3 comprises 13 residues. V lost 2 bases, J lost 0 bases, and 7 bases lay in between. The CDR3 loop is CAWSYNMNTEAFF. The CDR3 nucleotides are TGTGCCTGGAGTTATAACATGAACACTGAAGCTTTCTTT.

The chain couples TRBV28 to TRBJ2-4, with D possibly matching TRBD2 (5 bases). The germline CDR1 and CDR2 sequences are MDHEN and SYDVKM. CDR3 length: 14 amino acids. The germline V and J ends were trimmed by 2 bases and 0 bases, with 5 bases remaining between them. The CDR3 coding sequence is TGTGCCAGCAGTTTAGCGGGAGCCAAAAACATTCAGTACTTC. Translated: CASSLAGAKNIQYF.

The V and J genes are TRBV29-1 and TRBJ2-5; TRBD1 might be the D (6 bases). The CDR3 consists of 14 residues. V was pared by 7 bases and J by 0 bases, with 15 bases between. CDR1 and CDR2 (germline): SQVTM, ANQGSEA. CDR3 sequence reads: CSALRGTNQETQYF. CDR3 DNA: TGCAGCGCCTTGAGGGGGACAAACCAAGAGACCCAGTACTTC.

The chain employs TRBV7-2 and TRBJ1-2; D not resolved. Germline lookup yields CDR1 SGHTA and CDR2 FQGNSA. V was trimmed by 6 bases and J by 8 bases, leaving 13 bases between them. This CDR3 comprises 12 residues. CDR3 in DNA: TGTGCCAGCAGTCTTGCAGACCACGGCTACACCTTC. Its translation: CASSLADHGYTF.

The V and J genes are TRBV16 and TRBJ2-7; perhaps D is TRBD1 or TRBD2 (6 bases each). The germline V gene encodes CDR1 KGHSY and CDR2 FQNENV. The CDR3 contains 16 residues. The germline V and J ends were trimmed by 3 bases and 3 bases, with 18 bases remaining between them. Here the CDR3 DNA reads TGTGCCAGCAGCCAGGGGGGACATATCACCTTCTACGAGCAGTACTTC. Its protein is CASSQGGHITFYEQYF.

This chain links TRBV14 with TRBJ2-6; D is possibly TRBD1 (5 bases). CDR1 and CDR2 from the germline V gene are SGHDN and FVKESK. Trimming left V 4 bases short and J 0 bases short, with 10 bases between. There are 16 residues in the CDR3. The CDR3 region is CASSPPGRSGANVLTF. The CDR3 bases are TGTGCCAGCAGCCCACCAGGGCGCTCTGGGGCCAACGTCCTGACTTTC.

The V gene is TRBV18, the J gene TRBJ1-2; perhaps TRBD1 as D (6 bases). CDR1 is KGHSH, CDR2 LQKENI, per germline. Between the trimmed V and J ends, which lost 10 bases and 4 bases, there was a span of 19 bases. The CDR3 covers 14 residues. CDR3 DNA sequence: TGTGCCATCTCCAAACAGGGTTTCGGCTATGGCTACACCTTC. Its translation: CAISKQGFGYGYTF.

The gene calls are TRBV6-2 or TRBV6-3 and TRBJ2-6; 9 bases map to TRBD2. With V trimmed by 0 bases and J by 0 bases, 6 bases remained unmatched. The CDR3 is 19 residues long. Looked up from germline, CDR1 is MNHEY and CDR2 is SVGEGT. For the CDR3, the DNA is TGTGCCAGCAGTTACTCGATAAGCGGGGGGACCTCTGGGGCCAACGTCCTGACTTTC. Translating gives CASSYSISGGTSGANVLTF.